This TCR beta chain is drawn from a study of low-dose radiotherapy and immunotherapy resistance in tumors. First-strand cDNA relied on TRAV- and TRBV-specific primers spanning alpha and beta chains. TCR amplification ran approximately 22 PCR cycles using constant-region and V-primer adapter primers. TCRdb re-analysed the reads in MiXCR, keeping a single row per CDR3 protein. The sample lists under 90,000 distinct CDR3 sequences, 30% to 40% seen once, with more than 9.5% in the top ten. The trim removed 2 bases at V and 9 bases at J, leaving 13 bases unmatched. Germline V gene lookup returns CDR1 SGHRS and CDR2 YFSETQ. The CDR3 has 18 residues. Documented time point: before trial treatment.

The receptor's source is a female donor with ovarian cancer. This sample comprised PBMCs, obtained before treatment. The rearrangement joins TRBV5-1 to TRBJ2-1, with TRBD2 matching over 14 bases. The CDR3: CASSFGGTSGGNGGEQFF. The CDR3 region has the DNA TGCGCCAGCAGCTTTGGTGGGACTAGCGGGGGTAATGGGGGTGAGCAGTTCTTC.